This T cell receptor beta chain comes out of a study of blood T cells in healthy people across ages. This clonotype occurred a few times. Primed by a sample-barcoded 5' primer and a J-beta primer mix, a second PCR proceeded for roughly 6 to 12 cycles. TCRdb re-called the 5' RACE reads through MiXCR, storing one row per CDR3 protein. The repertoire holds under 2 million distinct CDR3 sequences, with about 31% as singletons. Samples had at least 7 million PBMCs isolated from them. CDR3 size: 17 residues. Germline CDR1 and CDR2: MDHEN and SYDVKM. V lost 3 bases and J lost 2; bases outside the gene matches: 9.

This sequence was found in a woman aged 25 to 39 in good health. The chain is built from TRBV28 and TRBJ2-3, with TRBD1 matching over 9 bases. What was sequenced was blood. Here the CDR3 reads CASSFDGDRELTDTQYF. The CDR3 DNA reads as TGTGCCAGCAGTTTTGATGGGGACAGGGAACTCACAGATACGCAGTATTTT. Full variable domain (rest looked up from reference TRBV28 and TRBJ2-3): DVKVTQSSRYLVKRTGEKVFLECVQDMDHENMFWYRQDPGLGLRLIYFSYDVKMKEKGDIPEGYSVSREKKERFSLILESASTNQTSMYLCASSFDGDRELTDTQYFGPGTRLTVL.